One sample yielded the 20 T cell receptor beta chains listed below, sequenced in a study of cytomegalovirus exposure and HLA in healthy donors. Primers: 60 Vbeta forward and 13 Jbeta reverse. Libraries were prepared by immunoSEQ multiplex PCR; TCRdb keeps only in-frame clonotypes and omits some of them. This table has about 120,000 clones, approximately 81% appearing once. Specimen: PBMCs. The receptors originated from a man aged 25 to 40 in good health and CMV-seropositive.

J is TRBJ2-7 and V is TRBV7-2, with 11 bases identical to TRBD2. The CDR3 is 15 residues long. The germline V gene encodes CDR1 SGHTA and CDR2 FQGNSA. With 1 base clipped from V and 3 bases from J, the junction kept 2 bases outside the gene matches. The CDR3 DNA is TGTGCCAGCAGCTTAGGGACTAGCGGGTTCTACGAGCAGTACTTC. Protein: CASSLGTSGFYEQYF. Looking up the rest from reference TRBV7-2 and TRBJ2-7 gives the full variable domain: GAGVSQSPSNKVTEKGKDVELRCDPISGHTALYWYRQSLGQGLEFLIYFQGNSAPDKSGLPSDRFSAERTGGSVSTLTIQRTQQEDSAVYLCASSLGTSGFYEQYFGPGTRLTVT.

There are a few counts of this clone. This sequence joins TRBV7-8 and TRBJ2-2; 7 bases map to TRBD1. The CDR3 runs 16 residues. V lost 4 bases, J lost 7 bases, and 12 bases stayed unmatched. CDR1 and CDR2 from the germline V gene are SGHVS and FQNEAQ. Here the CDR3 reads CASSSRRTGTYGELFF. The CDR3 coding sequence is TGTGCCAGCAGCTCCCGCCGGACAGGCACCTACGGGGAGCTGTTTTTT.

The rearrangement uses TRBV18 and TRBJ2-3; 8 nucleotides match TRBD1. CDR1 KGHSH and CDR2 LQKENI come from the germline V gene. The length of the CDR3 is 16 residues. J lost 2 bases, V lost 3 bases, and 7 bases had no gene match. The CDR3 coding sequence is TGTGCCAGCTCACCCCGGACGGACAGGGACACAGATACGCAGTATTTT. This translates into CASSPRTDRDTDTQYF. Full variable domain (outside the CDR3, taken from reference TRBV18 and TRBJ2-3): NAGVMQNPRHLVRRRGQEARLRCSPMKGHSHVYWYRQLPEEGLKFMVYLQKENIIDESGMPKERFSAEFPKEGPSILRIQQVVRGDSAAYFCASSPRTDRDTDTQYFGPGTRLTVL.

The chain is built from TRBV10-2 and TRBJ2-1, with 9 bases that match TRBD2. Germline trimming cut 4 bases from V and 4 bases from J; bases unmatched to any gene: 2. Germline CDR1 is WSHSY and CDR2 is SAAADI. The CDR3 length is 14 residues. Here the CDR3 reads CASSASGGYNEQFF. The CDR3 nucleotides read TGCGCCAGCAGTGCCAGCGGGGGGTACAATGAGCAGTTCTTC.

V and J are TRBV29-1 and TRBJ1-1; 7 nucleotides match TRBD1. The CDR3 runs to 14 residues. From germline, CDR1 is SQVTM and CDR2 ANQGSEA. V lost 6 bases and J lost 3; bases outside the gene matches: 10. In nucleotides, the CDR3 is TGCAGCGTCCGCCCGGGGCAGGGGGACACTGAAGCTTTCTTT. This encodes CSVRPGQGDTEAFF.

The CDR3 DNA sequence: TGTGCCAGCAGTGCTGCCGGGACAAGAAACTATGGCTACACCTTC. Amino acid sequence: CASSAAGTRNYGYTF. The rearrangement uses TRBV28 and TRBJ1-2; TRBD1 is a possible D gene (6 bases). The CDR3 covers 15 residues. V was shortened by 5 bases and J by 2 bases, with 15 bases between the two germline ends. In germline, CDR1 is MDHEN, CDR2 SYDVKM.

There are a few counts of this clone. The CDR3 nucleotides read TGCGCCAGCAGCCAAGCTCGCGGGAGCTCCTACGAGCAGTACTTC. It yields the protein CASSQARGSSYEQYF. The rearrangement links TRBV4-1 to TRBJ2-7; TRBD2 aligns across 7 bases. The J segment lost 0 bases and the V segment lost 1 base, leaving 3 bases of the junction unmatched. CDR3 length equals 15 residues. CDR1 is MGHRA, CDR2 YSYEKL, per germline.

V is TRBV6-4 and J is TRBJ2-3; 7 positions match TRBD2. The CDR3 runs 14 residues. Germline CDR1 is MRHNA and CDR2 is SNTAGT. V shed 5 bases and J 0 bases; nucleotides not matched to a gene: 2. The CDR3 spells CASSLAASTDTQYF. The CDR3 DNA reads as TGTGCCAGCAGTCTAGCGGCTAGCACAGATACGCAGTATTTT.

The chain combines TRBV30 with TRBJ2-7; D is uncertain. Germline CDR1 GTSNPN, CDR2 SVGIG (reference sequence). CDR3 length: 12 amino acids. Trimming shortened V by 3 bases and J by 7 bases, and 13 bases separated the two germline ends. This CDR3 is CAWSRWAREQYF. Here the CDR3 DNA reads TGTGCCTGGAGCCGCTGGGCTCGGGAGCAGTACTTC.

This chain joins TRBV7-9 and TRBJ1-2, with 10 bases fitting TRBD1. The J segment lost 7 bases and the V segment lost 2 bases, leaving 10 bases of the junction unmatched. The CDR3 sequence is 16 residues long. The germline CDR1 and CDR2 sequences are SEHNR and FQNEAQ (reference sequence). The CDR3 protein is CASSLIAGQGVGGYTF. CDR3 coding DNA: TGTGCCAGCAGCTTAATTGCAGGACAGGGGGTCGGTGGCTACACCTTC.

The chain links TRBV7-9 to TRBJ2-1, with a tentative D call TRBD2 (6 bases). CDR3 length: 15 residues. Germline V gives CDR1 SEHNR, CDR2 FQNEAQ (reference sequence). V shed 6 bases and J shed 8 bases, with 20 bases lying between them. CDR3 amino acids: CASRTSEAGNDEQFF. The CDR3 bases are TGTGCCAGCAGGACCTCCGAGGCGGGGAACGATGAGCAGTTCTTC.

The genes are TRBV30 and TRBJ1-2; tentatively, D is TRBD1 (5 bases). Trimming shortened V by 5 bases and J by 10 bases, and 17 bases separated the two germline ends. This CDR3 spans 12 amino acids. CDR1 GTSNPN and CDR2 SVGIG come from the germline V gene (reference sequence). CDR3 coding DNA: TGTGCCTGGTCGGCCAGGGTCTGGGACTACACCTTC. Translating gives CAWSARVWDYTF. Drawing the rest from reference TRBV30 and TRBJ1-2, the complete variable domain is SQTIHQWPATLVQPVGSPLSLECTVEGTSNPNLYWYRQAAGRGLQLLFYSVGIGQISSEVPQNLSASRPQDRQFILSSKKLLLSDSGFYLCAWSARVWDYTFGSGTRLTVV.

The chain joins TRBV28 to TRBJ2-7, with 10 positions matching TRBD2. The length of the CDR3 is 16 residues. CDR1 and CDR2 from the germline V gene are MDHEN and SYDVKM. After removal of 3 bases from V and 3 bases from J, the junction contained 8 bases not matched to a gene. This CDR3 is CASSFPPSGRIYEQYF. The CDR3 DNA reads as TGTGCCAGCAGTTTTCCCCCTAGCGGGAGAATCTACGAGCAGTACTTC.

V is TRBV7-9 and J is TRBJ1-1; 7 bases are shared with TRBD1. J was trimmed by 10 bases and V by 1 base; bases with no gene match: 6. Germline V CDR1 and CDR2: SEHNR, FQNEAQ (reference sequence). The CDR3 totals 13 residues. CDR3 sequence (DNA): TGTGCCAGCAGCTTAGAGGAGGGGGCTGGAGCTTTCTTT. Protein: CASSLEEGAGAFF.

This clone occurred once. V is TRBV6-5 and J is TRBJ1-4, with D unclear. This CDR3 is built from 13 residues. The germline V gene encodes CDR1 MNHEY and CDR2 SVGAGI. V shed 5 bases and J shed 11 bases, with 15 bases lying between them. CDR3 protein: CASSEAGLGKLFF. The CDR3 DNA follows: TGTGCCAGCAGTGAAGCGGGTCTCGGGAAACTGTTTTTT.

This clone came up once. V and J are TRBV6-6 and TRBJ1-6; D unclear. In germline, CDR1 is MNHNY, CDR2 SVGAGI (reference sequence). This CDR3 spans 16 amino acids. Trimming took off 4 bases at V and 10 bases at J, with 20 bases between the two ends. The CDR3 sequence: CASSSPYVRGVSPLHF. Here the CDR3 DNA reads TGTGCCAGCAGTTCACCTTATGTTCGCGGGGTGTCACCCCTCCACTTT.

The sample holds a few counts of this clone. The chain employs TRBV5-1 and TRBJ1-1; D is unclear. Germline V gene lookup returns CDR1 SGHRS and CDR2 YFSETQ. The CDR3 covers 13 residues. The V end lost 4 bases, the J end lost 4 bases, and 11 bases lay between the germline ends. CDR3 region: CASSESGGTEAFF. CDR3 coding DNA: TGCGCCAGCAGCGAATCAGGAGGCACTGAAGCTTTCTTT.

This clone has just a few counts. The chain uses TRBV7-8 and TRBJ1-4, with D possibly TRBD1 on 5 matching bases. The CDR3 is made up of 12 amino acids. CDR1 and CDR2 from the germline V gene are SGHVS and FQNEAQ. The V gene lost 5 bases and the J gene lost 7 bases, with 8 bases spanning the gap. The CDR3 DNA reads as TGTGCCAGCAGCCCGGGGGGTGAAAAACTGTTTTTT. The encoded protein is CASSPGGEKLFF.

This chain uses TRBV29-1 with TRBJ2-1, with D possibly TRBD2 on 5 matching bases. V was pared by 4 bases and J by 3 bases, with 13 bases between. The germline CDR1 and CDR2 sequences are SQVTM and ANQGSEA. CDR3 length equals 14 residues. The CDR3 nucleotides read TGCAGCGTTGTAGATATAGAGGGCTACAATGAGCAGTTCTTC. Its protein is CSVVDIEGYNEQFF.

This clone was recorded once. The rearrangement links TRBV2 to TRBJ2-5; D gene unclear. TRBJ2-7 matches the DNA end more closely, so the J call is doubtful. CDR1 and CDR2 (germline): SNHLY, FYNNEI. CDR3 length: 13 residues. The CDR3 bases are TGTGCCAGCAAGCTCTCGCGGAACTACGAGCAGTACTTC. Translating it yields CASKLSRNYEQYF.